This is a list of T cell receptor beta chains from one sample in a study of cytomegalovirus exposure and HLA in healthy donors. The repertoire was sequenced with immunoSEQ multiplex PCR; TCRdb's copy has only in-frame clones and lacks some. The table records under 200,000 clones, 89% of them present only once. The sequenced material came from PBMCs. These receptors were obtained from a man aged 18 to 29 in good health and CMV-seropositive. The CDR3 runs from the conserved cysteine through the conserved F or W. The size field is filled for only some rows; it gives once, few, many or a size class.

>TRBJ2-1|TRBV10-3|NA
CAISKGLADSYNEQFF
>TRBJ1-2|TRBV29-1|NA
CSVEVGSGGGYTF
>TRBJ2-1|TRBV11-3|NA
CASSLGLRTAAYNEQFF
>TRBJ2-1|TRBV6-1|NA
CASSTSGKSYNEQFF
>TRBJ2-1|TRBV7-8|NA
CASSFVSYEQFF
>TRBJ2-6|TRBV19|NA
CASTLAYRASGANVLTF
>TRBJ2-1|TRBV4-1|NA
CASSQDARPGRQFF
>TRBJ1-1|TRBV27|NA
CASSPRQGFTEAFF
>TRBJ2-7|TRBV13|NA
CASSLKQTYEQYF
>TRBJ2-7|TRBV13|NA
CASSLEGVTYEQYF
>TRBJ2-1|TRBV19|NA
CASTPGQGLSYNEQFF
>TRBJ2-7|TRBV7-2|NA
CATSPRTSGSAEQYF
>TRBJ2-3|TRBV7-6|NA
CASSARLAGTATYTQYF
>TRBJ2-2|TRBV10-3|NA
CATKGLGQGELFF
>TRBJ1-1|TRBV18|few
CASSPGMNTEAFF
>TRBJ2-7|TRBV11-2|NA
CASSNVLGSNYEQYF
>TRBJ1-5|TRBV19|NA
CASSTDRYNQPQHF
>TRBJ2-1|TRBV25-1|NA
CASSSPLLAGKESEQFF
>TRBJ2-2|TRBV5-4|NA
CASSSGLAGSGELFF
>TRBJ2-4|TRBV5-8|NA
CASSPETVLNIQYF
>TRBJ2-2|TRBV11-3|once
CASSLDGLAGGSNTGELFF
>TRBJ2-1|TRBV6-4|many
CASGASHLNEQFF
>TRBJ2-7|TRBV10-3|NA
CAISELGALPTSQYF
>TRBJ2-1|TRBV21-1|NA
CASSKEERELLGNEQFF
>TRBJ2-7|TRBV27|NA
CASSPGLRFGEQYF
>TRBJ2-1|TRBV5-1|NA
CASSLGESLYNEQFF
>TRBJ2-1|TRBV5-1|NA
CASSLGGGAGNEQFF